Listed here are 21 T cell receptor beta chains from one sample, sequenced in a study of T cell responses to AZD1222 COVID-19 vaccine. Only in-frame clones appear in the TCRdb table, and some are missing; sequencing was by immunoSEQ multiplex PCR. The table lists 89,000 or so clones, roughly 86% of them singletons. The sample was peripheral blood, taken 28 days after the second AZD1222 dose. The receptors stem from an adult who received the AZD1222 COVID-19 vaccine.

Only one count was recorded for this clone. Written as DNA, the CDR3 is TGTGCCATCAGTGGTCCAGTGGGCACCGGGGAGCTGTTTTTT. Its translation: CAISGPVGTGELFF. The V call is TRBV10-3, the J call TRBJ2-2; no definite D call. Between the trimmed V and J ends, which lost 4 bases and 4 bases, there was a span of 10 bases. CDR1 is ENHRY, CDR2 SYGVKD, per germline. CDR3 size: 14 residues.

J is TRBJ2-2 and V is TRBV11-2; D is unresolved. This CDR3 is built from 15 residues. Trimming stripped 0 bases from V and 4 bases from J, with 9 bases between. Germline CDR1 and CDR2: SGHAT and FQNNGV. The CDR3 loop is CASSLDVGRTGELFF. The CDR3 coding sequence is TGTGCCAGCAGCTTAGATGTAGGGCGCACCGGGGAGCTGTTTTTT.

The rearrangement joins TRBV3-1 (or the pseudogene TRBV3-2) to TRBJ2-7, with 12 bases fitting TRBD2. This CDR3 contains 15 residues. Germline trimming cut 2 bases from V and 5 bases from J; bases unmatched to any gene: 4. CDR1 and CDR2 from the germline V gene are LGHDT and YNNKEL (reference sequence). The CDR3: CASSQSSGRVNEQYF. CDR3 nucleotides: TGTGCCAGCAGCCAATCTAGCGGGAGGGTCAACGAGCAGTACTTC.

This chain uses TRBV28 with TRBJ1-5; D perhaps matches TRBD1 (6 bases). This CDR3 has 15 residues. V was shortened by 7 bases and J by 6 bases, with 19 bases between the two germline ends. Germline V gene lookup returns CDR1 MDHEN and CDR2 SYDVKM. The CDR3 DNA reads TGTGCCAGCAACTCCGCCGGGACACTTCTTCAGCCCCAGCATTTT. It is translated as CASNSAGTLLQPQHF.

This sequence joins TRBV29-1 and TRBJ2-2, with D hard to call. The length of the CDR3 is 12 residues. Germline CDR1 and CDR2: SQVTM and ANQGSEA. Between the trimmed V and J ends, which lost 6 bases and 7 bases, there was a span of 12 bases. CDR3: CSVSRTGGELFF. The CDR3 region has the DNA TGCAGCGTGTCACGGACGGGCGGGGAGCTGTTTTTT.

The CDR3 bases are TGTGCCACCAGCAGAGGGGGGTCTGGGGCCAACGTCCTGACTTTC. Its protein product is CATSRGGSGANVLTF. V is TRBV15 and J is TRBJ2-6, with D possibly being TRBD1 or TRBD2 (5 bases each). CDR1 is LNHNV and CDR2 is YYDKDF in the germline V gene (reference sequence). Between the trimmed V and J ends, which lost 1 base and 1 base, there was a span of 5 bases. CDR3 size: 15 residues. The whole variable domain, remainder taken from reference TRBV15 and TRBJ2-6, is DAMVIQNPRYQVTQFGKPVTLSCSQTLNHNVMYWYQQKSSQAPKLLFHYYDKDFNNEADTPDNFQSRRPNTSFCFLDIRSPGLGDTAMYLCATSRGGSGANVLTFGAGSRLTVL.

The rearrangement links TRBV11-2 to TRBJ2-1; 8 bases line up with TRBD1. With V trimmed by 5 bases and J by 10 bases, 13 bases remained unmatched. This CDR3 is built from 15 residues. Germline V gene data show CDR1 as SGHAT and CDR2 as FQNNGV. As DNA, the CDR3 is TGTGCCAGCAGCCGAGGACAGGGCCGCCGTAGGGAGCAGTTCTTC. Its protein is CASSRGQGRRREQFF.

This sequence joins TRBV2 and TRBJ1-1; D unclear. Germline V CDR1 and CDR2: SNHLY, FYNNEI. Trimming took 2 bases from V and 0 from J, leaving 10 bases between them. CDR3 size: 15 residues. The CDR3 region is CASSELGKMNTEAFF. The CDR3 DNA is TGTGCCAGCAGTGAATTAGGAAAAATGAACACTGAAGCTTTCTTT.

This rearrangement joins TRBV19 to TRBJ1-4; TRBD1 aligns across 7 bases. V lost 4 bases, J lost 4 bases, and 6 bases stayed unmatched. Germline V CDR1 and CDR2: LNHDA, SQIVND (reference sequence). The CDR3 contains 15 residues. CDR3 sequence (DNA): TGTGCCAGTAGTACCGGACAGGCTATTAATGAAAAACTGTTTTTT. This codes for CASSTGQAINEKLFF.

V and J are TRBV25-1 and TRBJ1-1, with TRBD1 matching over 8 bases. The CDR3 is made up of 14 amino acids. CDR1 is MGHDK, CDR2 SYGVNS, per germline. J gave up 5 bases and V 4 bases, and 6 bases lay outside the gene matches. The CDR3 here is CASSARGRGTEAFF. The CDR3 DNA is TGTGCCAGCAGTGCCAGGGGGCGAGGGACTGAAGCTTTCTTT.

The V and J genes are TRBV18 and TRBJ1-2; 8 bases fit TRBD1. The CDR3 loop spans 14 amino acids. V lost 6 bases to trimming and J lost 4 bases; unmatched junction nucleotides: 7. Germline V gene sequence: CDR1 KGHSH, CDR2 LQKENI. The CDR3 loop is CASSPGTGSYGYTF. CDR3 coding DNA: TGTGCCAGCTCTCCGGGGACAGGTAGCTATGGCTACACCTTC. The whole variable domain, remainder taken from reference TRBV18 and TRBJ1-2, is NAGVMQNPRHLVRRRGQEARLRCSPMKGHSHVYWYRQLPEEGLKFMVYLQKENIIDESGMPKERFSAEFPKEGPSILRIQQVVRGDSAAYFCASSPGTGSYGYTFGSGTRLTVV.

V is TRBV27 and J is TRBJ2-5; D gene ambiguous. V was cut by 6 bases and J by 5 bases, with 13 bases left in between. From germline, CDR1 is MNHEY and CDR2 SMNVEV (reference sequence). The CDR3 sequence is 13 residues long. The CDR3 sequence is CASRSRFSETQYF. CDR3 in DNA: TGTGCCAGCAGATCCAGGTTTTCGGAGACCCAGTACTTC.

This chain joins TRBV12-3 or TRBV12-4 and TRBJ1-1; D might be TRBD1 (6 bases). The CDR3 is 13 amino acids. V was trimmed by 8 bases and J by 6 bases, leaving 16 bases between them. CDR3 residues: CASRGGVVAEAFF. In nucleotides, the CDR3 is TGTGCCAGCCGAGGGGGGGTCGTGGCTGAAGCTTTCTTT.

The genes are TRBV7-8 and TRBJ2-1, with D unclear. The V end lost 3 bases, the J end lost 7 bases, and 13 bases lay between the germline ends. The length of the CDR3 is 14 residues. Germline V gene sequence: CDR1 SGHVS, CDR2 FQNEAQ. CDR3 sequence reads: CASSFPSWANEQFF. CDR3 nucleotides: TGTGCCAGCAGCTTCCCCTCATGGGCGAATGAGCAGTTCTTC.

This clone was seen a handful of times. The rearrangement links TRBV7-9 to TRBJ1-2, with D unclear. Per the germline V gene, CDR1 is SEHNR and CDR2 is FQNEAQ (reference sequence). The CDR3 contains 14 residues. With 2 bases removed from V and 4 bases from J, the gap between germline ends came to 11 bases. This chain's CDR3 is CASSLIGGSYGYTF. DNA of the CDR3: TGTGCCAGCAGCTTAATCGGTGGGAGCTATGGCTACACCTTC.

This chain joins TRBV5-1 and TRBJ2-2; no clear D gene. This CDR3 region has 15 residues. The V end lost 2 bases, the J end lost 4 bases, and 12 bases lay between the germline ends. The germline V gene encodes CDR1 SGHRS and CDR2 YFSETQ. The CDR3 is CASSLGQRSTGELFF. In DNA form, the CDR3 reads TGCGCCAGCAGCTTAGGGCAGCGAAGCACCGGGGAGCTGTTTTTT.

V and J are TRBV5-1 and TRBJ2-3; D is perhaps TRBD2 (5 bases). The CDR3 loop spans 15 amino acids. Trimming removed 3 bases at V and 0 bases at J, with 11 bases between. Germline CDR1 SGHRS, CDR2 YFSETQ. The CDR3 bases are TGCGCCAGCAGCTCGCTAGCTAGTAGCACAGATACGCAGTATTTT. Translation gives CASSSLASSTDTQYF. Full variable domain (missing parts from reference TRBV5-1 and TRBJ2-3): KAGVTQTPRYLIKTRGQQVTLSCSPISGHRSVSWYQQTPGQGLQFLFEYFSETQRNKGNFPGRFSGRQFSNSRSEMNVSTLELGDSALYLCASSSLASSTDTQYFGPGTRLTVL.

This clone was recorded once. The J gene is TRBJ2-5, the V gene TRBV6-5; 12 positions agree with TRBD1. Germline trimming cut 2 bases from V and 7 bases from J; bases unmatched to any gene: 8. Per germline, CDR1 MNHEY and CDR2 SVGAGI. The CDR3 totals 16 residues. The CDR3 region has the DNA TGTGCCAGCAGTTACGGGACAGGGGGCGGTCAGTCGACCCAGTACTTC. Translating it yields CASSYGTGGGQSTQYF.

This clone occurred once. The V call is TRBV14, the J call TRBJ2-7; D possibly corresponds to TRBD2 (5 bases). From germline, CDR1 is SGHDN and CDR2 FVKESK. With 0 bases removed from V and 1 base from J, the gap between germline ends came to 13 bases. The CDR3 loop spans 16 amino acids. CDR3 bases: TGTGCCAGCAGCCAAGATTTTAGCCGAGGGTCCTACGAGCAGTACTTC. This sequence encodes CASSQDFSRGSYEQYF. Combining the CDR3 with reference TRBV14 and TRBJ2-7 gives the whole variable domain EAGVTQFPSHSVIEKGQTVTLRCDPISGHDNLYWYRRVMGKEIKFLLHFVKESKQDESGMPNNRFLAERTGGTYSTLKVQPAELEDSGVYFCASSQDFSRGSYEQYFGPGTRLTVT.

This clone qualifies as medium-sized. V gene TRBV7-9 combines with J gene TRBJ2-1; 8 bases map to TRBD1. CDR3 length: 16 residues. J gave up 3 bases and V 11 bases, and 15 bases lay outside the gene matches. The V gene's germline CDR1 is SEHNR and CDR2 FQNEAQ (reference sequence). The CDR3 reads CAEPVGQGFLYNEQFF. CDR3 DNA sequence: TGTGCCGAACCGGTCGGACAGGGATTCCTCTACAATGAGCAGTTCTTC.

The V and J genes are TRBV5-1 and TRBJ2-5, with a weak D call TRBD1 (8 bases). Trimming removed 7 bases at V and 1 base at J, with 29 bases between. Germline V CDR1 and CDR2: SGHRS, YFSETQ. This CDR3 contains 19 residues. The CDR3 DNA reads TGCGCCAGCGCCAGGGGGCCTTCCCTAGCAGCGGGGCTCCAAGAGACCCAGTACTTC. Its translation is CASARGPSLAAGLQETQYF.